This T cell receptor (beta chain) was identified in a study of shared T cell receptors in the human thymus. V was trimmed by 0 bases and J by 4 bases, leaving 4 bases between them. The CDR3 contains 14 residues. CDR1 is MNHEY and CDR2 is SMNVEV in the germline V gene (reference sequence). Method: immunoSEQ multiplex PCR; TCRdb's copy keeps in-frame clones and lacks some. The sample carries almost 550,000 clones, more than 75% recorded once. This same sample was also taken into another study, of human thymus T cells. That study reports: Thymic material originated from resections removed in the course of corrective heart surgery. Highly overlapping thymic repertoires in unrelated individuals were reported by related research.

V is TRBV27 and J is TRBJ2-6; D is ambiguous. The sample consisted of thymocytes. This TCR was recovered from a boy less than two years old with a congenital heart defect. Here the CDR3 reads CASSLSAGANVLTF. The CDR3 DNA follows: TGTGCCAGCAGTTTATCGGCCGGGGCCAACGTCCTGACTTTC.